The T cell receptor (beta chain) under discussion was sequenced for a study of blood T cells in healthy people across ages. There are a few counts of this clonotype. Combining a sample-barcoded 5' primer with a J-beta primer mix, a second PCR ran for about 7 to 11 cycles. Each cDNA molecule received a tag from a template-switch adaptor that had 12 random nucleotides. One entry per CDR3 protein results from TCRdb running MiXCR on the 5' RACE reads. The sample yields hundreds of thousands of distinct CDR3 sequences, around 24% seen once. This CDR3 has 13 residues. Germline V gene sequence: CDR1 SQVTM, CDR2 ANQGSEA. These data were also filed under a second study, of T cells of mothers and their children. That source adds: Normalized overlap was always slightly, never significantly, higher in related than unrelated mother-child pairs.

The sample was blood. The receptor comes from a boy aged 5-17 years in good health. The J gene is TRBJ2-5, the V gene TRBV29-1; TRBD1 matches 7 bases. The J call could be wrong; TRBJ2-7 is a better fit for the DNA end. The CDR3 region has the DNA TGCAGCGTTGCGGGACAGTGGTCCTACGAGCAGTACTTC. Its translation is CSVAGQWSYEQYF.